Presented here are 22 T cell receptor beta chains from one specimen sequenced in a study of tumor-infiltrating lymphocytes in primary liver carcinoma. They got blood RNA out of unsorted whole blood and also pulled out germline DNA. Starting material of 500 ng total RNA yielded TCR beta cDNA via a constant-region primer. What produced the TCR beta libraries was three nested multiplex PCR rounds using slightly modified ARM-PCR. With TRBV1-TRBV30 forward primers and a C-beta reverse primer, the first two PCR rounds were run for approximately 10 cycles each. TCRdb independently ran MiXCR on the multiplex PCR reads; one entry per CDR3 protein. The sample yields about 180,000 distinct CDR3 sequences, less than 65% seen once. The sequenced sample consisted of peripheral blood. Receptors originate from a man in his forties with primary liver carcinoma and hepatitis B virus infection.

As for this clonotype: Relative to the germline gene, one junction end is altered; a read error may explain this. The CDR3 region has the DNA TGTGCCAGCACCCAGCGGGAGGGCCACAATGAGCAGTCCTTC. This sequence encodes CASTQREGHNEQSF. The chain is built from TRBV12-3 or TRBV12-4 and TRBJ2-1, with 10 bases identical to TRBD2. The CDR3 is 14 residues long.

About this clonotype itself: Here the CDR3 omits its conserved ending phenylalanine or tryptophan, so a read error is the likely source. The chain couples TRBV28 to TRBJ2-7; 7 bases align to TRBD2. After removal of 4 bases from V and 4 bases from J, the junction contained 13 bases not matched to a gene. The germline V gene has CDR1 MDHEN and CDR2 SYDVKM. This CDR3 comprises 16 residues. CDR3 residues: CASSSLGEGTPYEQYL. CDR3 sequence (DNA): TGTGCCAGCAGTTCCCTGGGGGAGGGAACGCCATACGAGCAGTACTTG.

This clonotype appeared a single time. The CDR3 sequence: CASSVSGGSSNEQFF. CDR3 sequence (DNA): TGTGCCAGCAGCGTTAGCGGGGGATCGAGCAATGAGCAGTTCTTC. The chain combines TRBV11-2 with TRBJ2-1; 9 bases are shared with TRBD2. With V trimmed by 5 bases and J by 6 bases, 8 bases remained unmatched. Germline-derived CDR1 and CDR2 are SGHAT and FQNNGV. The CDR3 is 15 amino acids.

The CDR3, as DNA: TGTGCCAGCAGCGTCGGCAGTCACACAGATACGCAGTATTTT. Its protein is CASSVGSHTDTQYF. The chain uses TRBV4-2 and TRBJ2-3; D not certain. V lost 5 bases to trimming and J lost 2 bases, with 11 bases between them. The V gene's germline CDR1 is LGHNA and CDR2 YNFKEQ. This CDR3 region has 14 residues.

In regard to this clonotype: The CDR3 carries no conserved terminal phenylalanine or tryptophan, so it likely arises from a read error. The chain joins TRBV11-2 to TRBJ1-4; no definite D call. The CDR3 loop spans 15 amino acids. In germline, CDR1 is SGHAT, CDR2 FQNNGV. CDR3 nucleotides: TGTGCCAACAGCTTAGAGGCCTCTCCACGGGAAAAACTGTTTTAT. Its protein is CANSLEASPREKLFY.

V gene TRBV28 combines with J gene TRBJ2-7; D is uncertain. Germline V gene data show CDR1 as MDHEN and CDR2 as SYDVKM. The CDR3 has 12 amino acids. Trimming shortened V by 4 bases and J by 3 bases, and 7 bases separated the two germline ends. CDR3 amino acids: CASSSHIYEQYF. The DNA of the CDR3 is TGTGCCAGCAGTTCCCATATCTACGAGCAGTACTTC.

There are many counts of this clonotype. The rearrangement links TRBV11-3 to TRBJ2-7; weak D call: TRBD1 (6 bases). Germline lookup yields CDR1 SGHNT and CDR2 YENEEA. Trimming removed 3 bases from V and 7 bases from J, with 13 bases in between. The length of the CDR3 is 13 residues. The CDR3 DNA reads TGTGCCAGCAGCTTGGGGGCCCGCGGAGAGCAGTACTTC. Its translation: CASSLGARGEQYF.

Many counts were recorded for this clonotype. The chain combines TRBV12-3 or TRBV12-4 with TRBJ2-1; TRBD2 matches 8 bases. The CDR3 consists of 18 residues. V was clipped by 5 bases and J by 0 bases; unmatched bases: 12. The CDR3 sequence: CASSPRGAGEGSYNEQFF. The CDR3 DNA sequence: TGTGCCAGCAGTCCTAGGGGAGCGGGAGAAGGCTCCTACAATGAGCAGTTCTTC.

This clonotype was counted at least ten times. This chain joins TRBV29-1 and TRBJ2-5; 9 bases are shared with TRBD1. CDR3 size: 12 residues. Germline V lookup: CDR1 SQVTM, CDR2 ANQGSEA. J was trimmed by 3 bases and V by 7 bases; bases with no gene match: 3. CDR3 coding DNA: TGCAGCGCCGGGGACAGGGAAGAGACCCAGTACTTC. It codes for CSAGDREETQYF.

Worth noting for this clonotype: A read error may be the cause here, since a much bigger clone is one base away. V gene TRBV10-3 combines with J gene TRBJ1-5; 8 bases are a match to TRBD1. CDR3 length equals 14 residues. The germline V gene encodes CDR1 ENHRY and CDR2 SYGVKD. This CDR3 is CAISDREKYHPQHF. The CDR3, as DNA: TGTGCCATCTCGGACAGGGAGAAATATCATCCCCAGCATTTT.

This clonotype showed up just once. J is TRBJ2-1 and V is TRBV30; D perhaps matches TRBD2 (5 bases). The CDR3 is 15 amino acids. Germline loops: CDR1 GTSNPN, CDR2 SVGIG (reference sequence). The ends were cut back, 3 bases at V and 12 bases at J, with 24 bases in the middle. The CDR3 DNA reads as TGTGCCTGGAGGAGGGAAGGGTCCTGGTTTGGAGGGCAGTTCTTC. Protein sequence: CAWRREGSWFGGQFF.

The count of this clonotype is one. The rearrangement uses TRBV30 and TRBJ2-7; D uncertain. The CDR3 is made up of 14 amino acids. Germline CDR1 and CDR2: GTSNPN and SVGIG (reference sequence). The V and J ends lost 3 bases and 3 bases respectively, with 15 bases between them. The chain's CDR3 is CAWSVARTSYEQYF. Here the CDR3 DNA reads TGTGCCTGGAGCGTGGCCAGGACCAGCTACGAGCAGTACTTC.

This clonotype has more than one count but fewer than ten. Sequence at one end of the junction differs from germline and may be a read error. The chain recombines TRBV29-1 with TRBJ2-5; either TRBD1 or TRBD2 may supply D (6 bases each). This CDR3 region has 14 residues. The V gene's germline CDR1 is SQVTM and CDR2 ANQGSEA. The CDR3: CSVEGGSSQETQYF. The CDR3 DNA follows: TGCAGTGTTGAAGGGGGGAGTTCCCAAGAGACCCAGTACTTC.

The chain uses TRBV6-5 and TRBJ2-3; a weak D match, TRBD1 (5 bases). V was pared by 7 bases and J by 5 bases, with 16 bases between. Germline CDR1 MNHEY, CDR2 SVGAGI. The length of the CDR3 is 14 residues. Here the CDR3 DNA reads TGTGCCAGCATGCTCTCGACAGAAGTAGATACGCAGTATTTT. Translated, it gives CASMLSTEVDTQYF.

As concerns this clonotype: Being one base from a much bigger clone, this may be a read error. The chain is built from TRBV5-1 and TRBJ2-3; D call uncertain. Trimming took off 2 bases at V and 4 bases at J, with 8 bases between the two ends. Per the germline V gene, CDR1 is SGHRS and CDR2 is YFSETQ. The CDR3 is 13 amino acids. In DNA, the CDR3 is TGCGCCAGCAGCTTCTCTACCGCAGATACGCAGTATTTT. It is translated as CASSFSTADTQYF.

This clonotype was seen a handful of times. The gene calls are TRBV7-8 and TRBJ2-1; maybe TRBD1 (6 bases). The CDR3 has 12 amino acids. V lost 3 bases to trimming and J lost 8 bases, with 8 bases between them. Germline V gives CDR1 SGHVS, CDR2 FQNEAQ. The CDR3 loop is CASSFTGHEQFF. The CDR3 region has the DNA TGTGCCAGCAGCTTTACAGGGCATGAGCAGTTCTTC.

Turning to this clonotype: This may stem from a read error, because a much larger clone lies one nucleotide away. V usage is TRBV12-3 or TRBV12-4 and J usage is TRBJ1-1; D ambiguous. This CDR3 contains 12 residues. V was clipped by 4 bases and J by 3 bases, with 6 bases between them. The CDR3 DNA reads TGTGCCAGCAGTTCGGGGTACACTGAAGCTTTCTTT. This sequence encodes CASSSGYTEAFF.

This chain joins TRBV10-1 and TRBJ1-1, with 9 bases fitting TRBD1. The germline V gene has CDR1 WNHNN and CDR2 SYGVQD (reference sequence). CDR3 length equals 13 residues. With 6 bases clipped from V and 4 bases from J, the junction kept 3 bases outside the gene matches. The CDR3 DNA follows: TGCGCCAGCAGCGAGGACAGGGGCACTGAAGCTTTCTTT. This codes for CASSEDRGTEAFF.

The chain uses TRBV4-1 and TRBJ2-5, with a tentative D call TRBD1 (6 bases). The germline V and J ends were trimmed by 4 bases and 2 bases, with 23 bases remaining between them. This CDR3 is 18 amino acids long. In germline, CDR1 is MGHRA, CDR2 YSYEKL. The chain's CDR3 is CASSLQGGDKPEQETQYF. CDR3 sequence (DNA): TGCGCCAGCAGCCTCCAAGGTGGGGACAAACCCGAACAAGAGACCCAGTACTTC.

The chain joins TRBV5-5 to TRBJ2-3, with 8 bases lining up with TRBD1. CDR1 SGHKS and CDR2 YYEKEE come from the germline V gene (reference sequence). The CDR3 sequence is 14 residues long. V was clipped by 4 bases and J by 11 bases; unmatched bases: 12. The CDR3 spells CASSKDRAPHMQYF. The CDR3 DNA sequence: TGTGCCAGCAGCAAGGACAGGGCCCCCCATATGCAGTATTTT.

In this sample, this clonotype turned up a few times. The rearrangement joins TRBV6-5 to TRBJ2-2, with D maybe TRBD2 (6 bases). The V end lost 8 bases, the J end lost 4 bases, and 14 bases lay between the germline ends. The germline V gene encodes CDR1 MNHEY and CDR2 SVGAGI. This CDR3 region has 14 residues. CDR3 protein: CASLDYRATGELFF. Written as DNA, the CDR3 is TGTGCCAGCCTGGACTATAGAGCCACCGGGGAGCTGTTTTTT.

V and J are TRBV12-3 or TRBV12-4 and TRBJ1-1; 7 bases line up with TRBD1. With V trimmed by 6 bases and J by 3 bases, 4 bases remained unmatched. The CDR3 is 13 residues long. The CDR3 coding sequence is TGTGCCAGCAGGCAGGGGGTGGACACTGAAGCTTTCTTT. It yields the protein CASRQGVDTEAFF.